The rows below give T cell receptor beta chains drawn from one sample of a study of OX40 agonist ivuxolimab in advanced cancers. Libraries were prepared by immunoSEQ multiplex PCR; TCRdb keeps only in-frame clonotypes and omits some of them. The table lists 100,000 or so clones, 87% of them singletons. Sequenced here: CD4+ or CD8+ T cells sorted from blood, sampled in a trial of the OX40 agonist ivuxolimab. Receptors were obtained from an adult with an advanced solid tumor such as melanoma, head and neck, liver or kidney cancer. Each CDR3 is given with its conserved first and last residue. A D gene is named only where the DNA matches it firmly. Size values are once, few and many counts, or a class for expanded clones, and some rows have none.

CDR3aa,CDR3nt,abundance,j_gene,d_gene,v_gene
CASSQDIAGGYTGELFF,TGCGCCAGCAGCCAAGATATAGCGGGGGGGTACACCGGGGAGCTGTTTTTT,-,TRBJ2-2,TRBD2,TRBV4-3
CASSVRDSVQYF,TGTGCCAGTAGTGTCCGGGACAGCGTTCAGTACTTC,-,TRBJ2-4,TRBD1,TRBV19
CASSDGRVSGEKLFF,TGTGCCAGCAGTGACGGACGAGTTTCAGGTGAAAAACTGTTTTTT,few,TRBJ1-4,-,TRBV2
CASSPPGQLYEQYF,TGTGCCAGCTCACCACCGGGACAGCTATACGAGCAGTACTTC,-,TRBJ2-7,TRBD1,TRBV18
CASSSDRLSSDTQYF,TGTGCCAGCAGCTCCGACCGACTATCATCAGATACGCAGTATTTT,-,TRBJ2-3,-,TRBV7-3
CASSQDLLRVDTQYF,TGCGCCAGCAGCCAAGATCTCCTGCGGGTAGATACGCAGTATTTT,once,TRBJ2-3,-,TRBV4-1
CSVVRGAEAFF,TGCAGCGTCGTCAGGGGAGCTGAAGCTTTCTTT,-,TRBJ1-1,-,TRBV29-1
CASSKVGDRRRQETQYF,TGTGCCAGCAGCAAAGTTGGAGACAGGAGGAGACAAGAGACCCAGTACTTC,-,TRBJ2-5,-,TRBV21-1
CASSQVKVGANVLTF,TGCGCCAGCAGCCAAGTTAAAGTAGGGGCCAACGTCCTGACTTTC,once,TRBJ2-6,-,TRBV4-3
CASSQDWTAGELFF,TGCGCCAGCAGCCAAGATTGGACGGCAGGGGAGCTGTTTTTT,-,TRBJ2-2,-,TRBV4-3
CATSREGAVRNTEAFF,TGTGCCACCAGCAGAGAGGGAGCCGTGCGGAACACTGAAGCTTTCTTT,-,TRBJ1-1,-,TRBV15
CAISESRGNYNSPLHF,TGTGCCATCAGTGAGTCGAGAGGGAATTATAATTCACCCCTCCACTTT,-,TRBJ1-6,-,TRBV10-3
CASSLTGTGDTGELFF,TGTGCCAGCAGCTTGACCGGGACAGGGGACACCGGGGAGCTGTTTTTT,-,TRBJ2-2,TRBD1,TRBV5-4
CARRDTYEQYF,TGTGCCAGACGGGACACCTACGAGCAGTACTTC,-,TRBJ2-7,-,TRBV19
CASSQATGSNQPQHF,TGTGCCAGCAGCCAAGCCACGGGAAGCAATCAGCCCCAGCATTTT,few,TRBJ1-5,-,TRBV4-2
CASSALGSTNTQYF,TGTGCCAGCAGCGCTCTCGGGTCGACCAATACGCAGTATTTT,-,TRBJ2-3,-,TRBV9
CASSFSAAYGYTF,TGTGCCAGCAGTTTTAGTGCAGCCTATGGCTACACCTTC,-,TRBJ1-2,-,TRBV28
CASSLVRAGGNTIYF,TGTGCCAGCAGCTTGGTCAGGGCTGGCGGAAACACCATATATTTT,-,TRBJ1-3,-,TRBV5-8
CASSEHTDTQYF,TGTGCCAGCAGTGAACACACAGATACGCAGTATTTT,-,TRBJ2-3,-,TRBV6-1
CASISQGSLASNTEAFF,TGTGCCAGCATCTCACAGGGGTCCCTGGCATCGAACACTGAAGCTTTCTTT,once,TRBJ1-1,TRBD1,TRBV7-9
CASSPDSTNEKLFF,TGTGCCAGCAGTCCAGACTCAACTAATGAAAAACTGTTTTTT,-,TRBJ1-4,-,TRBV5-4
CARHVGETQYF,TGTGCCAGGCATGTAGGAGAGACCCAGTACTTC,-,TRBJ2-5,-,TRBV2
CASSQDGQGLNYGYTF,TGTGCCAGCTCACAGGATGGACAGGGGCTTAACTATGGCTACACCTTC,-,TRBJ1-2,TRBD1,TRBV18
CASSAGDEQYF,TGCGCCAGCAGTGCAGGGGACGAGCAGTACTTC,once,TRBJ2-7,-,TRBV10-1
CASSTGTSRLGELFF,TGTGCCAGTAGCACCGGGACTAGTCGACTCGGGGAGCTGTTTTTT,few,TRBJ2-2,TRBD2,TRBV19
CASKITGGLYEQYF,TGCGCCAGCAAAATAACGGGGGGCCTCTACGAGCAGTACTTC,-,TRBJ2-7,-,TRBV5-1
CAIRMGIAPDTQYF,TGTGCCATCAGGATGGGGATAGCGCCAGATACGCAGTATTTT,once,TRBJ2-3,-,TRBV10-3
CASSLERSPGETQYF,TGTGCCAGCAGCTTAGAGCGTTCACCGGGAGAGACCCAGTACTTC,-,TRBJ2-5,-,TRBV11-2
CASSEWGNNEQFF,TGTGCCAGCAGTGAATGGGGGAACAATGAGCAGTTCTTC,-,TRBJ2-1,-,TRBV6-1
CASSRTGADTQYF,TGTGCCAGCAGCCGGACAGGGGCAGATACGCAGTATTTT,-,TRBJ2-3,TRBD1,TRBV7-2
CASSLGQEAFF,TGCGCCAGCAGCTTGGGACAGGAAGCTTTCTTT,-,TRBJ1-1,-,TRBV5-1
CASSSERGEAFF,TGTGCCAGCAGCTCCGAGCGGGGGGAAGCTTTCTTT,-,TRBJ1-1,-,TRBV9
CASSSKVNSPLHF,TGTGCCAGCAGTTCCAAGGTGAATTCACCCCTCCACTTT,-,TRBJ1-6,-,TRBV27
CSARQGRTTEAFF,TGCAGCGCTCGACAGGGCAGAACCACTGAAGCTTTCTTT,-,TRBJ1-1,TRBD1,TRBV29-1
CASSQVAGEETQYF,TGTGCCAGCAGCCAAGTCGCGGGGGAAGAGACCCAGTACTTC,-,TRBJ2-5,TRBD2,TRBV4-2
CASREAVDSYNEQFF,TGTGCCAGTAGGGAAGCGGTCGATTCCTACAATGAGCAGTTCTTC,-,TRBJ2-1,-,TRBV19
CASSDLDRGERGYTF,TGTGCCAGCAGTGACCTGGACAGGGGGGAAAGGGGCTACACCTTC,-,TRBJ1-2,TRBD1,TRBV25-1
CASRSAGGTADTQYF,TGTGCCAGCAGGTCCGCGGGGGGGACGGCAGATACGCAGTATTTT,-,TRBJ2-3,TRBD2,TRBV6-8
CASSGTMNTEAFF,TGTGCCAGCAGCGGAACCATGAACACTGAAGCTTTCTTT,-,TRBJ1-1,-,TRBV6-5
CASQGRGQGTDTQYF,TGTGCCAGTCAAGGGAGGGGGCAGGGCACAGATACGCAGTATTTT,-,TRBJ2-3,-,TRBV19
CASSLGRQSSYNEQFF,TGTGCCAGCAGTTTGGGTCGACAGAGCTCCTACAATGAGCAGTTCTTC,-,TRBJ2-1,-,TRBV27
CASSLSSTAEKLFF,TGCGCCAGCAGCTTGTCCTCTACGGCTGAAAAACTGTTTTTT,-,TRBJ1-4,-,TRBV5-1
CASSDSWTVYGYTF,TGTGCCAGCAGTGATTCTTGGACAGTCTATGGCTACACCTTC,-,TRBJ1-2,-,TRBV6-1
CASSQDLRTDYGYTF,TGCGCCAGCAGCCAAGATCTAAGAACGGACTATGGCTACACCTTC,-,TRBJ1-2,-,TRBV4-1
CAWTGTDNEKLFF,TGTGCCTGGACTGGGACCGATAATGAAAAACTGTTTTTT,-,TRBJ1-4,-,TRBV30
CASVDGQGWRNEQYF,TGTGCCAGTGTCGATGGACAGGGGTGGAGGAACGAGCAGTACTTC,-,TRBJ2-7,TRBD1,TRBV6-1
CASSERGGPYEQYF,TGTGCCAGCAGTGAAAGGGGGGGTCCCTACGAGCAGTACTTC,-,TRBJ2-7,-,TRBV6-1
CASSLDINSYNEQFF,TGTGCCAGCAGCTTAGACATTAACTCCTACAATGAGCAGTTCTTC,few,TRBJ2-1,-,TRBV7-8
CASSPHFLAGNYNEQFF,TGTGCCAGCAGCCCACACTTTCTAGCGGGGAATTACAATGAGCAGTTCTTC,-,TRBJ2-1,TRBD2,TRBV7-3
CASSQDTRANTEAFF,TGCGCCAGCAGCCAAGACACTAGGGCAAACACTGAAGCTTTCTTT,-,TRBJ1-1,-,TRBV4-1
CASSFGTGKDQPQHF,TGTGCCAGCAGCTTCGGGACAGGGAAGGATCAGCCCCAGCATTTT,-,TRBJ1-5,TRBD1,TRBV7-9
CASSFNGGTGELFF,TGTGCCAGCAGCTTTAACGGGGGTACCGGGGAGCTGTTTTTT,-,TRBJ2-2,-,TRBV7-6